Shown below are 20 T cell receptor beta chains from a single sample sequenced in a study of blood T cell repertoires in COVID-19. The protocol was immunoSEQ multiplex PCR, while the TCRdb copy is restricted to in-frame clones and leaves out a portion. The table lists some 150,000 clones, approximately 82% of them singletons, with approximately 4% in the top ten. The source material was PBMCs or T cells enriched from blood (not recorded which). These receptor sequences come from a woman aged 45 to 65 in a cohort exposed to, infected with or recovered from COVID-19 (not recorded which).

The chain employs TRBV7-6 and TRBJ2-3; no reliable D call. Per the germline V gene, CDR1 is SGHVS and CDR2 is FNYEAQ. Trimming pared 5 bases from V and 1 base from J, leaving 10 bases between. The length of the CDR3 is 14 residues. CDR3 in amino acids: CASSTVQGTDTQYF. In DNA form, the CDR3 reads TGTGCCAGCAGCACCGTCCAGGGCACAGATACGCAGTATTTT.

The chain combines TRBV7-8 with TRBJ2-3, with D possibly being TRBD2 (6 bases). The germline CDR1 and CDR2 sequences are SGHVS and FQNEAQ. V lost 3 bases to trimming and J lost 8 bases, with 18 bases between them. The CDR3 loop spans 15 amino acids. The CDR3 bases are TGTGCCAGCAGCTTGGACGCCAGCGGGCAGGTTACGCAGTATTTT. It translates to CASSLDASGQVTQYF.

The V call is TRBV15, the J call TRBJ1-4; tentatively, D is TRBD1 (6 bases). This CDR3 comprises 15 residues. The V end was cut by 3 bases, the J end by 4 bases, with 12 bases between. The germline V gene encodes CDR1 LNHNV and CDR2 YYDKDF (reference sequence). The CDR3: CATSREGQFNEKLFF. Here the CDR3 DNA reads TGTGCCACCAGCAGGGAAGGACAGTTTAATGAAAAACTGTTTTTT. The full variable domain, completed using reference TRBV15 and TRBJ1-4, is DAMVIQNPRYQVTQFGKPVTLSCSQTLNHNVMYWYQQKSSQAPKLLFHYYDKDFNNEADTPDNFQSRRPNTSFCFLDIRSPGLGDTAMYLCATSREGQFNEKLFFGSGTQLSVL.

The chain uses TRBV5-1 and TRBJ2-1; 7 nucleotides align to TRBD1. V shed 0 bases and J 5 bases; nucleotides not matched to a gene: 11. CDR1 and CDR2 (germline): SGHRS, YFSETQ. The CDR3 extends over 17 amino acids. In DNA form, the CDR3 reads TGCGCCAGCAGCTTGGCCTCGACGGGACAGCTTCACAATGAGCAGTTCTTC. Translated, it gives CASSLASTGQLHNEQFF.

The V call is TRBV15, the J call TRBJ1-1; a possible D gene is TRBD1 (6 bases). CDR1 and CDR2 from the germline V gene are LNHNV and YYDKDF (reference sequence). The CDR3 runs to 13 residues. The V end was cut by 5 bases, the J end by 5 bases, with 12 bases between. This chain's CDR3 is CATSPRGGTEAFF. In DNA form, the CDR3 reads TGTGCCACCAGCCCGAGGGGGGGGACTGAAGCTTTCTTT.

This chain joins TRBV9 and TRBJ2-2; D possibly corresponds to TRBD2 (6 bases). Germline V lookup: CDR1 SGDLS, CDR2 YYNGEE. V was pared by 2 bases and J by 2 bases, with 13 bases between. The CDR3 has 16 residues. As DNA, the CDR3 is TGTGCCAGCAGCGTGGTAAGGACTACCAACACCGGGGAGCTGTTTTTT. This codes for CASSVVRTTNTGELFF.

The rearrangement links TRBV7-2 to TRBJ1-5; 8 bases fit TRBD1. The CDR3 covers 16 residues. J lost 6 bases, V lost 2 bases, and 9 bases had no gene match. The germline CDR1 and CDR2 sequences are SGHTA and FQGNSA. This CDR3 reads CASSLLPTGAPQPQHF. The DNA for the CDR3 is TGTGCCAGCAGCTTACTACCGACAGGGGCCCCTCAGCCCCAGCATTTT.

V usage is TRBV2 and J usage is TRBJ2-3, with 8 nucleotides matching TRBD1. The V segment lost 9 bases and the J segment 4 bases; nucleotides outside the gene matches: 6. Germline V gene sequence: CDR1 SNHLY, CDR2 FYNNEI. This CDR3 spans 13 amino acids. CDR3 amino acids: CARSDRAADTQYF. For the CDR3, the DNA is TGTGCCAGGTCGGACAGGGCAGCAGATACGCAGTATTTT.

There are a few counts of this clone. The chain joins TRBV7-6 to TRBJ2-2; TRBD2 matches at 8 bases. Losses at the gene ends were 1 base for V and 5 bases for J; bases not matched to a gene: 3. CDR3 length equals 15 residues. Germline V lookup: CDR1 SGHVS, CDR2 FNYEAQ. The CDR3 loop is CASSLGGGYTGELFF. The CDR3 DNA sequence: TGTGCCAGCAGCTTAGGCGGGGGGTATACCGGGGAGCTGTTTTTT.

V and J are TRBV7-2 and TRBJ1-2; 7 bases agree with TRBD1. Germline assignment: CDR1 SGHTA and CDR2 FQGNSA. The junction had 9 bases not matched to a gene; V was cut back by 5 bases and J by 0 bases. The CDR3 spans 16 residues. The CDR3 DNA reads TGTGCCAGCAGCGGCCGAGGGACAGTAACTAACTATGGCTACACCTTC. Translated: CASSGRGTVTNYGYTF.

The J gene is TRBJ1-1, the V gene TRBV28; 8 bases are shared with TRBD1. The length of the CDR3 is 15 residues. The V gene's germline CDR1 is MDHEN and CDR2 SYDVKM. After removal of 1 base from V and 1 base from J, the junction contained 2 bases not matched to a gene. CDR3 loop: CASSLYGQGNTEAFF. CDR3 nucleotides: TGTGCCAGCAGTTTATACGGACAGGGGAACACTGAAGCTTTCTTT.

This chain uses TRBV28 with TRBJ1-2, with D perhaps matching TRBD1 (6 bases). The CDR3 sequence is 14 residues long. Germline lookup yields CDR1 MDHEN and CDR2 SYDVKM. Trimming pared 4 bases from V and 1 base from J, leaving 10 bases between. The CDR3 coding sequence is TGTGCCAGCAGTTCGCGAGGGGGTAACTATGGCTACACCTTC. It codes for CASSSRGGNYGYTF.

The chain employs TRBV28 and TRBJ1-3, with D possibly TRBD1 on 6 matching bases. This CDR3 is built from 15 residues. V was shortened by 5 bases and J by 3 bases, with 14 bases between the two germline ends. Germline V lookup: CDR1 MDHEN, CDR2 SYDVKM. CDR3 loop: CASSPQGSSGNTIYF. In DNA form, the CDR3 reads TGTGCCAGCAGTCCACAGGGATCAAGTGGAAACACCATATATTTT. Complete variable domain (other parts from reference TRBV28 and TRBJ1-3): DVKVTQSSRYLVKRTGEKVFLECVQDMDHENMFWYRQDPGLGLRLIYFSYDVKMKEKGDIPEGYSVSREKKERFSLILESASTNQTSMYLCASSPQGSSGNTIYFGEGSWLTVV.

The chain links TRBV2 to TRBJ1-3, with D perhaps TRBD1 (6 bases). V shed 7 bases and J shed 2 bases, with 15 bases lying between them. The CDR3 is 15 residues long. Germline CDR1 and CDR2: SNHLY and FYNNEI. The CDR3 bases are TGTGCCAGCACGGCACTCTCAGGGGCTGGAAACACCATATATTTT. This translates into CASTALSGAGNTIYF.

J is TRBJ2-7 and V is TRBV18; D uncertain. CDR1 and CDR2 (germline): KGHSH, LQKENI. Deletions cut 6 bases from V and 7 bases from J, with 13 bases between. The CDR3 extends over 12 amino acids. This chain's CDR3 is CASSFGVAEQYF. The CDR3 coding sequence is TGTGCCAGCTCCTTCGGAGTTGCGGAGCAGTACTTC.

Note on this clone: Different DNA sequences within this sample yield the same CDR3. The CDR3 spells CASSLEGAHSPLHF. The DNA of the CDR3 is TGTGCCAGCAGTTTAGAGGGGGCCCATTCACCCCTCCACTTT. This chain uses TRBV28 with TRBJ1-6; 7 bases map to TRBD1. The CDR3 is 14 amino acids. V dropped 2 bases and J dropped 8; count of bases not matched to a gene: 3. Germline V gene lookup returns CDR1 MDHEN and CDR2 SYDVKM.

The rearrangement joins TRBV28 to TRBJ1-5; maybe TRBD1 (5 bases). CDR1 is MDHEN, CDR2 SYDVKM, per germline. Deletions cut 5 bases from V and 7 bases from J, with 30 bases between. The CDR3 totals 19 residues. In nucleotides, the CDR3 is TGTGCCAGCAGTCGAATTTTGGCAGTTTATTCGGGGGATTGGCAGCCCCAGCATTTT. This codes for CASSRILAVYSGDWQPQHF.

The gene calls are TRBV2 and TRBJ1-4; tentatively, D is TRBD1 (6 bases). The CDR3 has 15 amino acids. V was cut by 2 bases and J by 2 bases, with 9 bases left in between. The germline gives CDR1 SNHLY, CDR2 FYNNEI. The CDR3 loop is CASSENRVTNEKLFF. CDR3 DNA: TGTGCCAGCAGTGAAAACAGGGTCACTAATGAAAAACTGTTTTTT.

Comment on this clone: At the DNA level, this CDR3 is encoded by other sequences in the same sample as well. The rearrangement links TRBV12-3 or TRBV12-4 to TRBJ1-2; D gene unclear. V was pared by 0 bases and J by 4 bases, with 6 bases between. The CDR3 has 13 residues. This CDR3 reads CASSLADSYGYTF. CDR3 in DNA: TGTGCCAGCAGTTTAGCAGATAGCTATGGCTACACCTTC.

V and J are TRBV7-9 and TRBJ2-1; D call uncertain. The germline V and J ends were trimmed by 2 bases and 0 bases, with 8 bases remaining between them. Germline CDR1 reads SEHNR; CDR2 reads FQNEAQ (reference sequence). The CDR3 totals 15 residues. CDR3 residues: CASSLSRSSYNEQFF. CDR3 in DNA: TGTGCCAGCAGCTTATCTCGGAGCTCCTACAATGAGCAGTTCTTC.